This TCR beta chain was identified during a study of shared clonotypes between healthy human individuals. The wider study: Each donor's CD4 naive and CD4 memory cells filled three plates apiece, CD8 naive two, and CD8 memory one.

Note on this clone: The antigen is undetermined.

This CDR3 contains 15 residues. Trimming took off 0 bases at V and 8 bases at J, with 17 bases between the two ends. The germline gives CDR1 SGHRS, CDR2 YFSETQ. As originally analysed: ImmunoSEQ output held junction-only sequences without quality scores, so filtering differed. TCRdb keeps only in-frame clones here, not all; method: immunoSEQ multiplex PCR. Clone size and V and J calls were adopted from that table, with D and trimming inferred from the DNA. The top ten clones hold about 0.06% of a sample with 500,000 or so clones, 90% to 97% of them seen once. Study-wide findings and caveats: Compared with clonotypes that all four donors shared, non-shared clonotypes had lower generation probabilities. Represented genetic and exposure-history diversity was restricted by having few donors.

The TCR sequence derives from a woman aged 25 to 45 in good health. Material for sequencing was naive CD4+ T cells sorted from blood. Subset indicated: CD45RA+ positively selected. The rearrangement links TRBV5-1 to TRBJ1-2; D not resolved. The CDR3 protein is CASSLAADSRRGYTF. DNA for the CDR3: TGCGCCAGCAGCTTGGCCGCCGACTCCCGACGAGGCTACACCTTC.